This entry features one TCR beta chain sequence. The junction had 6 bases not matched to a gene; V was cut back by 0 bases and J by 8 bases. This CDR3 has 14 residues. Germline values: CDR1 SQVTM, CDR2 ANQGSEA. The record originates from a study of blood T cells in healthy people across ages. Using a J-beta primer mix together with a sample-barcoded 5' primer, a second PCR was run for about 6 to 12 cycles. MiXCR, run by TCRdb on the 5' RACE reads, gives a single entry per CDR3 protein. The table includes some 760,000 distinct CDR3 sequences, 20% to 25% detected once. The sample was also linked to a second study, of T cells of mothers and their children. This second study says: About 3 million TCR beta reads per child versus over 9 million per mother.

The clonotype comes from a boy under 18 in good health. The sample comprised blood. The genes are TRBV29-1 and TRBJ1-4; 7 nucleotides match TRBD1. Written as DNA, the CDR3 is TGCAGCGTTGAAGAAGGGGACAGTTACGAAAAACTGTTTTTT. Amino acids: CSVEEGDSYEKLFF.